A single T cell receptor (beta chain) is shown here with its context. No antigen is known for it. These data belong to a study of shared clonotypes between healthy human individuals. Study-wide findings and caveats: Sample collection involved blood only; tissue repertoires are likely different.

Across several immunoSEQ plates, the genomic DNA of each subset was split evenly. Unsorted PBMC replicate PCRs used about 310 ng DNA, approximately 29,000 T cell genomes. Authors' analysis steps: For the immunoSEQ data, sequences were junction-only without quality scores, so filtering differed. Profiled with immunoSEQ multiplex PCR; TCRdb holds only in-frame clones, not every one. The V and J calls and the clone size are those of that table, but D and trimming were determined from the DNA. The data hold 550,000 to 600,000 clones, with around 78% observed a single time. Germline lookup yields CDR1 MDHEN and CDR2 SYDVKM. V lost 6 bases, J lost 9 bases, and 11 bases lay in between. The CDR3 covers 11 residues.

The sequence derives from a woman aged 40 to 49 in good health. Some clones in this sample may be carry-over from other donors' samples. Specimen: PBMCs. The chain combines TRBV28 with TRBJ2-5; maybe TRBD1 (6 bases). DNA for the CDR3: TGTGCCAGCAGACAGGGTGGTGCCCAGTACTTC. It is translated as CASRQGGAQYF.